This T cell receptor (beta chain) was obtained from a study of beta chain features in type 1 diabetes (dated by TCRdb to about 2018). Context from the whole study: Mean age, gender distribution, total cell number and subset yield were not different between patients and healthy donors. A total of over 90,000,000 sorted cells were examined across all samples, and a strong correlation was observed between cell number per subset and RNA yield. In the study, recently diagnosed type 1 diabetes patients and matched healthy donors were compared on the TCRB repertoires of their sorted circulating CD4+ T cell subsets. Naive and central memory subsets were obtained from all 30 or so donors, but regulatory and stem cell-like memory subsets were isolated from only 8 patients and roughly eight healthy donors. The research as a whole found: Shorter templates might have been favored by PCR, but patient and control samples were amplified and corrected together, so both groups would have been affected equally by any skew. A moderate but significant shortening of TCRB CDR3 length was observed in type 1 diabetes patients in all four CD4+ subsets. Because cDNA was sequenced instead of genomic DNA, activated cells with high expression could be over-represented, although the groups did not differ in activation or CD3 levels. Only small numbers of individuals were included in the HLA sub-analyses, which left unresolved whether HLA type had any influence on TCRB rearrangement. Patients with type 1 diabetes made fewer insertions and deleted more nucleotides at VDJ recombination sites, implying thymic rearrangement abnormalities. Naive, central memory and regulatory TCRB repertoires appeared to be more alike among patients than among healthy donors.

In the germline V gene, CDR1 corresponds to SGHAT and CDR2 to FQNNGV. V drops 0 bases and J drops 9 bases, leaving 9 bases in between. There are 13 amino acids in the CDR3, from cysteine to phenylalanine inclusive. Only CDR3 DNA remains: 39 bases, in frame from the first base. A single peripheral blood draw of 90 to 150 mL on average was collected from each donor into heparinised tubes. A BD FACSAria II and a panel including CD45RO, CCR7, CD25, CD127, CD95 and CD27 were used to sort naive, central memory, regulatory and stem cell-like memory CD4+ T cells. All sorted populations exceeded 95% purity. PBMCs were separated immediately by Lymphoprep density gradient centrifugation and were stained directly, without being cultured. Samples were stained and sorted in pairs, with one healthy donor and one patient per experiment, so that batch effects were minimized. The entire amount of isolated RNA was reverse transcribed using the High Capacity cDNA Reverse Transcription Kit, so the sequenced TCRB transcripts were expressed ones. Naive, central memory and regulatory T cell samples underwent deep immunoSEQ sequencing, averaging about 3.57 million total reads per sample. Sorted cells were lysed in RLT buffer and RNA was extracted with DNase-treated RNeasy Micro or Mini kits, depending on cell number. To prevent cross-contamination, each cell subset was processed individually, whereas patient and healthy donor samples were processed jointly. Using the immunoSEQ multiplex PCR, TCRB sequences were amplified from cDNA into 87-bp fragments spanning the CDR3 region. Sequencing of the amplicons was done on the Illumina HiSeq platform. From the authors' description of their analysis: PCR bias was computationally corrected using synthetic template baselines, reads within Hamming distance 2 were collapsed, and singletons that could not be merged were discarded. Reads were aligned against IMGT to assign V, D and J genes, CDR3 length and insertions or deletions at six rearrangement sites. Within each subset, clonotype counts were normalized to sorted cell number, after which true diversity and Gini coefficients were computed with the tcR R package. The overlap coefficient, calculated on TCRB nucleotide sequences, was used to measure repertoire sharing. Out-of-frame TCRB sequences from naive cells were analyzed as a proxy for the pre-selection repertoire. The source is immuneACCESS, and TCRdb retained only in-frame sequences with V and J called. Part of the clones is not carried over; for the studies checked, unresolved V genes explain less than half of this, and the remainder is unexplained. V, J and clone size are those of that table, while D and trimming were read from the DNA. This sample gives approximately 600,000 clones in total; roughly an eighth of them show up just once. Over 0.1% of the sample comes from the top ten.

This clone has a count of ten or more. Its specific antigen is unknown. No base qualities exist here, and no much larger clone lies one base off it. This receptor chain uses TRBV11-2 and TRBJ1-5; the D gene is not confidently resolved. The material sequenced was naive CD4+ T cells from blood. The cell subset or site label, as the study defines it: true naive CD4+ T cells. This TCR derives from a man aged 25-40 years with type 1 diabetes. The CDR3 protein: CASSLDQAGPQHF. The nucleotide sequence is given as TGTGCCAGCAGCTTAGATCAGGCAGGGCCCCAGCATTTT.